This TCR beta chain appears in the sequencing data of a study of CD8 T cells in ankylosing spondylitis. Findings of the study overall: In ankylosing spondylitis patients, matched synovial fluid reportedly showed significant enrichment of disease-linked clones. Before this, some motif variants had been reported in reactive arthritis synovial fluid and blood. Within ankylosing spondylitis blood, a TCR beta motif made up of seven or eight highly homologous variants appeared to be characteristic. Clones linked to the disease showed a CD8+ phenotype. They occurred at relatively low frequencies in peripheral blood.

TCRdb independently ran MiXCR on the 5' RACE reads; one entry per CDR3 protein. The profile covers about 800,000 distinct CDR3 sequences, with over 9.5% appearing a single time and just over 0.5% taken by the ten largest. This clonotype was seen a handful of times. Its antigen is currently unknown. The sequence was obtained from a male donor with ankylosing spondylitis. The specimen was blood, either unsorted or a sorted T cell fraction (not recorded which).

The CDR3 nucleotides read TGCGCCAGCAGCCAAATCAGAGGGGGTCGGACTGAAGCTTTCTTT. This gives the protein CASSQIRGGRTEAFF. The rearrangement joins TRBV4-1 to TRBJ1-1, with D possibly TRBD1 on 6 matching bases. The CDR3 has 15 residues. Trimming left V 2 bases short and J 5 bases short, with 15 bases between. Germline loops: CDR1 MGHRA, CDR2 YSYEKL.